The clone carrying this T cell receptor (beta chain) turned up a few times. MiXCR re-clonotyped the PCR reads for TCRdb. Here the sample spans 50,000 to 70,000 clones, approximately 4.1% being singletons. The sample is drawn from a study of metastatic and nonmetastatic thyroid tumors. Until they underwent thyroid surgery, no patient had received any treatment. Losses at the gene ends were 8 bases for V and 6 bases for J; bases not matched to a gene: 8. The CDR3 sequence is 12 residues long. Per germline, CDR1 SQVTM and CDR2 ANQGSEA. The TCR originated in a female donor with papillary thyroid cancer or a benign thyroid nodule (not recorded which). Some clones in this sample may be carry-over from other donors' samples. The chain employs TRBV29-1 and TRBJ1-1, with 8 bases matching TRBD1. The material sequenced was blood. In DNA form, the CDR3 reads TGCAGCACCGGACAGGGATTTTCTGAAGCTTTCTTT. Translating gives CSTGQGFSEAFF.